This T cell receptor (beta chain) was documented in a study of cytomegalovirus exposure and HLA in healthy donors. Findings of the study overall: The investigators catalogued 150 to 200 TCR beta chains as cytomegalovirus-associated. Published work reported that the classifier diagnosed cytomegalovirus status with high specificity and sensitivity.

Of note for this clone: Its target is not known.

PCR employed 60 Vbeta and 13 Jbeta primers. The data were produced by immunoSEQ multiplex PCR, yet TCRdb's version contains in-frame clones alone and is incomplete. The data contain 140,000 to 150,000 clones, just under 75% of them singletons. Healthy bone marrow donors formed the donor group. There are 16 residues in the CDR3. The germline V gene encodes CDR1 SGHNT and CDR2 YYREEE (reference sequence). V lost 0 bases, J lost 0 bases, and 0 bases stayed unmatched. This chain joins TRBV5-4 and TRBJ2-2; 9 bases map to TRBD2. This TCR was sampled from a woman under 30 in good health and CMV-seronegative. Sequenced sample: PBMCs. In DNA, the CDR3 is TGTGCCAGCAGCTTGGGGACTAGCGCGAACACCGGGGAGCTGTTTTTT. This gives the protein CASSLGTSANTGELFF.